The rows below give T cell receptor beta chains drawn from one sample of a study of T cell responses to AZD1222 COVID-19 vaccine. Data came from immunoSEQ multiplex PCR; TCRdb stores just in-frame clones and leaves some out. The profile shows 100,000 to 150,000 clones, around 90% of them singletons. This specimen was peripheral blood, taken on day 0 of AZD1222 vaccination. All receptors derive from an adult in good health. CDR3s include the opening cysteine and the closing phenylalanine or tryptophan. The D gene is left open where the match is weak. Only part of the rows carry a size: once, few, many, or a class if the clone is expanded.

.,TRBV12-3/TRBV12-4,13,TRBJ2-7,.,CASSFFIGDEQYF,TGTGCCAGCAGTTTCTTCATCGGAGACGAGCAGTACTTC
.,TRBV7-9,15,TRBJ1-1,.,CASSFPDPGGPEAFF,TGTGCCAGCAGCTTCCCGGATCCGGGGGGCCCTGAAGCTTTCTTT
.,TRBV13,13,TRBJ2-7,.,CASRYLLAGEQYF,TGTGCCAGCAGGTACCTACTGGCCGGCGAGCAGTACTTC
.,TRBV30,13,TRBJ2-7,.,CAWSQGTNYEQYF,TGTGCCTGGAGTCAGGGGACCAATTACGAGCAGTACTTC
TRBD2,TRBV10-3,14,TRBJ2-1,once,CAIRQGREGDEQFF,TGTGCCATCAGACAGGGGCGGGAGGGGGATGAGCAGTTCTTC
.,TRBV2,15,TRBJ2-3,few,CASSWAAGAGDTQYF,TGTGCCAGCTCCTGGGCAGCGGGTGCGGGGGATACGCAGTATTTT
.,TRBV5-1,15,TRBJ1-5,few,CASSLDVGGNQPQHF,TGCGCCAGCAGCTTGGATGTGGGCGGGAATCAGCCCCAGCATTTT
.,TRBV6-6,14,TRBJ1-1,.,CASSYAALGSEAFF,TGTGCCAGCAGTTACGCGGCCCTGGGCTCTGAAGCTTTCTTT
TRBD1,TRBV6-2/TRBV6-3,17,TRBJ1-1,.,CASSYSTRGPMNTEAFF,TGTGCCAGCAGTTACTCGACCAGGGGGCCCATGAACACTGAAGCTTTCTTT
.,TRBV18,14,TRBJ1-2,.,CASSPPRAGVGYTF,TGTGCCAGCTCACCCCCCCGGGCAGGTGTTGGCTACACCTTC
TRBD2,TRBV18,15,TRBJ2-5,few,CASSPPGTRQETQYF,TGTGCCAGCTCACCACCGGGGACTAGACAAGAGACCCAGTACTTC
.,TRBV7-6,12,TRBJ2-7,few,CASSLAYREQYF,TGTGCCAGCAGCTTAGCCTACAGGGAGCAGTACTTC
.,TRBV5-1,15,TRBJ2-3,.,CASSRVGESTDTQYF,TGCGCCAGCAGCCGTGTCGGGGAGAGCACAGATACGCAGTATTTT
.,TRBV25-1,13,TRBJ1-6,.,CASRDSIISPLHF,TGTGCCAGCAGGGACAGTATTATTTCACCCCTCCACTTT
.,TRBV7-6,12,TRBJ2-1,.,CASSSRDNEQFF,TGTGCCAGCAGCAGCCGAGACAATGAGCAGTTCTTC
TRBD1,TRBV12-3/TRBV12-4,13,TRBJ1-2,.,CASSFETGDGYTF,TGTGCCAGCAGTTTTGAGACAGGGGACGGCTACACCTTC
.,TRBV10-3,14,TRBJ2-6,.,CAISEVSGANVLTF,TGTGCCATCAGTGAGGTCTCTGGGGCCAACGTCCTGACTTTC
.,TRBV6-2/TRBV6-3,16,TRBJ1-6,.,CASSTLGGRLNSPLHF,TGTGCCAGCAGTACCCTCGGGGGGCGCCTGAATTCACCCCTCCACTTT
.,TRBV5-4,17,TRBJ2-1,.,CASSLAGGALPYNEQFF,TGTGCCAGCAGCTTGGCCGGCGGGGCACTACCCTACAATGAGCAGTTCTTC
TRBD2,TRBV7-6,17,TRBJ2-7,.,CASSNSPSGGLWNEQYF,TGTGCCAGCAGCAATTCTCCTAGCGGGGGTTTATGGAACGAGCAGTACTTC
.,TRBV19,12,TRBJ2-2,.,CASSIRLGELFF,TGTGCCAGTAGTATTAGGCTCGGGGAGCTGTTTTTT
.,TRBV6-5,15,TRBJ1-5,.,CASRTTGRSNQPQHF,TGTGCCAGCAGGACGACAGGACGGAGCAATCAGCCCCAGCATTTT
.,TRBV28,13,TRBJ1-5,.,CASRVISNQPQHF,TGTGCCAGCAGAGTCATTAGCAATCAGCCCCAGCATTTT
.,TRBV6-1,13,TRBJ2-5,.,CASSSPTQGTQYF,TGTGCCAGCAGTTCCCCGACCCAGGGGACCCAGTACTTC
.,TRBV12-3/TRBV12-4,12,TRBJ2-7,.,CASRFKRGEQYF,TGTGCCAGCAGATTCAAGAGGGGAGAGCAGTACTTC
.,TRBV21-1,18,TRBJ1-5,.,CASSKASTTKYSNQPQHF,TGTGCCAGCAGCAAAGCAAGTACAACAAAGTATAGCAATCAGCCCCAGCATTTT
.,TRBV30,14,TRBJ1-6,.,CAWSVGGYNSPLHF,TGTGCCTGGAGTGTGGGGGGCTATAATTCACCCCTCCACTTT
TRBD1,TRBV20-1,15,TRBJ1-1,once,CSASAGTGLWTEAFF,TGCAGTGCTAGTGCCGGGACAGGGCTGTGGACTGAAGCTTTCTTT
TRBD1,TRBV7-9,16,TRBJ2-5,.,CASSLAPGTGKETQYF,TGTGCCAGCAGCTTAGCACCGGGGACAGGAAAAGAGACCCAGTACTTC
.,TRBV2,13,TRBJ1-4,.,CASTRAPAEKLFF,TGTGCCAGCACGAGGGCGCCCGCCGAAAAACTGTTTTTT
TRBD2,TRBV6-2/TRBV6-3,18,TRBJ2-3,.,CASSYSPLAGGRTDTQYF,TGTGCCAGCAGTTACTCTCCCCTAGCGGGGGGCCGCACAGATACGCAGTATTTT
.,TRBV4-2,19,TRBJ1-1,few,CASSQESVTGGLMNTEAFF,TGTGCCAGCAGCCAAGAGTCAGTGACTGGGGGGTTGATGAACACTGAAGCTTTCTTT
.,TRBV28,13,TRBJ2-7,.,CASSTGSPYEQYF,TGTGCCAGCAGTACGGGGTCCCCCTACGAGCAGTACTTC
.,TRBV18,15,TRBJ1-2,.,CASSPGPLANYGYTF,TGTGCCAGCTCACCGGGACCGCTAGCTAACTATGGCTACACCTTC
TRBD1,TRBV6-5,12,TRBJ1-5,once,CATGQSRGPQHF,TGTGCCACGGGACAGTCCAGGGGGCCCCAGCATTTT